The 4 T cell receptor beta chains below were found in one sample sequenced in a study of blood T cell repertoires in COVID-19. The assay was immunoSEQ multiplex PCR, and TCRdb's table has in-frame clones only and misses some. The repertoire includes 280,000 or so clones, approximately 83% of them detected once, and over 2% sits in the top ten. The sequencing sample was made of peripheral blood. The origin of the receptors is a woman aged 25 to 39 who had recovered from COVID-19.

V and J are TRBV25-1 and TRBJ1-6, with D perhaps matching TRBD1 (6 bases). CDR3 length equals 15 residues. Germline lookup yields CDR1 MGHDK and CDR2 SYGVNS. V gave up 0 bases and J gave up 6 bases, with 9 bases separating them. Here the CDR3 DNA reads TGTGCCAGCAGTGAATACCAGGGGATTAATTCACCCCTCCACTTT. As protein: CASSEYQGINSPLHF. Based on the CDR3 plus reference TRBV25-1 and TRBJ1-6, the full variable domain is EADIYQTPRYLVIGTGKKITLECSQTMGHDKMYWYQQDPGMELHLIHYSYGVNSTEKGDLSSESTVSRIRTEHFPLTLESARPSHTSQYLCASSEYQGINSPLHFGNGTRLTVT.

The chain is built from TRBV7-3 and TRBJ2-1; 9 bases are shared with TRBD1. With 5 bases clipped from V and 8 bases from J, the junction kept 10 bases outside the gene matches. Germline V CDR1 and CDR2: SGHTA, FQGTGA. The CDR3 runs to 15 residues. The CDR3 reads CASSVGQGSTYEQFF. CDR3 DNA: TGTGCCAGCAGCGTTGGACAGGGGTCAACTTATGAGCAGTTCTTC.

CDR3 region: CASSRGGITDTQYF. The CDR3 DNA sequence: TGTGCCAGCAGCCGTGGGGGGATCACAGATACGCAGTATTTT. This chain joins TRBV3-1 (or the pseudogene TRBV3-2) and TRBJ2-3; D may be TRBD2 (6 bases). Trimming removed 4 bases at V and 2 bases at J, with 10 bases between. Germline values: CDR1 LGHDT, CDR2 YNNKEL (reference sequence). The CDR3 has 14 amino acids.

The gene calls are TRBV10-3 and TRBJ2-2; a possible D gene is TRBD1 (6 bases). Trimming took 10 bases from V and 0 from J, leaving 15 bases between them. The CDR3 has 15 amino acids. Germline loops: CDR1 ENHRY, CDR2 SYGVKD. The CDR3 region is CATTGTASNTGELFF. CDR3 bases: TGTGCCACCACAGGGACCGCTTCGAACACCGGGGAGCTGTTTTTT.